This T cell receptor beta chain was found in a study of T cell changes during pregnancy in multiple sclerosis. Germline V gene data show CDR1 as MNHEY and CDR2 as SVGAGI. The CDR3 runs to 15 residues. The ends were cut back, 3 bases at V and 7 bases at J, with 19 bases in the middle. Here immunoSEQ multiplex PCR was the method, and the copy in TCRdb shows in-frame clones only, minus some. The sample shows tens of thousands of clones, approximately 92% of them seen only once. The sample in question was peripheral blood, obtained in the first trimester of pregnancy. This chain links TRBV6-5 with TRBJ2-7; no clear D gene. The clonotype originates from a female donor with multiple sclerosis, enrolled in a pregnancy study. The CDR3 spells CASSYTAVSMREQYF. The CDR3 region has the DNA TGTGCCAGCAGTTATACTGCCGTGAGTATGAGGGAGCAGTACTTC.